The rows below give T cell receptor beta chains drawn from one sample of a study of T cell repertoires in cytomegalovirus infection. Using its own MiXCR run on the reads, TCRdb lists one record per CDR3 protein. The table includes about 68,000 distinct CDR3 sequences, more than 20% detected once. No antigen is known for these receptors. The sample consisted of PBMCs, sequenced either directly or after in vitro stimulation (not recorded which). The receptors here all came from a human donor in good health (CMV status not recorded). Some clones in this sample may be carry-over from other donors' samples. Each CDR3 is given with its conserved first and last residue. Fields, in order: D gene, V gene, J gene, clone size, CDR3 DNA, CDR3 protein. A D gene is named only where the DNA matches it firmly. Where a row states a size, it is once, few, many or the class of an expanded clone; other rows omit it.

>NA|TRBV24-1|TRBJ1-4|NA
TGTGCCACCAGTGACCCCCGGTCTGCAAATGAAAAACTGTTTTTT
CATSDPRSANEKLFF
>NA|TRBV12-3/TRBV12-4|TRBJ1-1|NA
TGTGCCAGCAGTTCTGGAAGCTCGAACACTGAAGCTTTCTTT
CASSSGSSNTEAFF
>NA|TRBV15|TRBJ2-3|once
TGTGCCACCAGCAGACGCGGGCTAGCGAAAGATACGCAGTATTTT
CATSRRGLAKDTQYF
>NA|TRBV7-2|TRBJ2-1|NA
TGTGCCAGCAGCTTAGATCTATTACGGCATGAGCAGTTCTTC
CASSLDLLRHEQFF
>TRBD1|TRBV7-8|TRBJ1-1|many
TGTGCCAGCAGCTTACGAGGACAGGGACAGAACACTGAAGCTTTCTTT
CASSLRGQGQNTEAFF
>TRBD1|TRBV5-4|TRBJ2-1|few
TGTGCCAGCAGCCTAAACAGGGGCAACCTAGCCTACAATGAGCAGTTCTTC
CASSLNRGNLAYNEQFF
>NA|TRBV14|TRBJ2-1|once
TGTGCCAGCCGAAAGGTTTTCAATGAGCAGTTCTTC
CASRKVFNEQFF
>NA|TRBV6-5|TRBJ2-6|many
TGTGCCAGCAGTTACGGTTTCTCTGGGGCCAACGTCCTGACTTTC
CASSYGFSGANVLTF
>TRBD1|TRBV19|TRBJ1-5|NA
TGTGCCAGTAGTAGACAGGGGGCAAATCAGCCCCAGCATTTT
CASSRQGANQPQHF
>NA|TRBV7-2|TRBJ2-3|few
TGTGCCAGCAGCCCTAATCCGGGGCCCGATACGCAGTATTTT
CASSPNPGPDTQYF
>TRBD1|TRBV28|TRBJ2-5|NA
TGTGCCAGCAGGAAACAGGGGGCCCGGGGAGAGACCCAGTACTTC
CASRKQGARGETQYF
>NA|TRBV27|TRBJ2-5|NA
TGTGCCAGCAGTTCCGCGGAGGGGACCGCCGGGGACGGAGAGACCCAGTACTTC
CASSSAEGTAGDGETQYF
>NA|TRBV29-1|TRBJ2-1|NA
TGCAGCGTTCGGGAGAGGGGACCCCCCACGCAGTTCTTC
CSVRERGPPTQFF
>NA|TRBV6-1|TRBJ2-2|many
TGTGCCAGCAGTGAAGGGGGCAGGACGAACACCGGGGAGCTGTTTTTT
CASSEGGRTNTGELFF
>NA|TRBV7-6|TRBJ2-3|many
TGTGCCAGCAGCGTCGGACCTCAAAGAGGGGATACGCAGTATTTT
CASSVGPQRGDTQYF
>NA|TRBV7-2|TRBJ2-1|many
TGTGCCAGCAGGCCTCCGGGCTCCTCCTACAATGAGCAGTTCTTC
CASRPPGSSYNEQFF
>NA|TRBV7-7|TRBJ2-2|NA
TGTGCCAGCAGCCAACGAACAGGGTGGACCGGGGAGCTGTTTTTT
CASSQRTGWTGELFF
>NA|TRBV7-2|TRBJ1-4|NA
TGTGCCAGCAGCTCTAATCGAGGGGAACTGTTTTTT
CASSSNRGELFF
>NA|TRBV6-1|TRBJ2-1|few
TGTGCCAGCAGTTACGGCAGTAGCAATGAGCAGTTCTTC
CASSYGSSNEQFF
>NA|TRBV23-1|TRBJ1-6|NA
TGCGCCAGCAGTCAATCTGGAAATTCACCCCTCCACTTT
CASSQSGNSPLHF
>NA|TRBV12-5|TRBJ1-1|NA
TGTGCTAGTGGTTTCGACGGGGGGACTGAAGCTTTCTTT
CASGFDGGTEAFF
>NA|TRBV5-4|TRBJ1-1|NA
TGTGCCAGCAGCTTGGTATTCGGTAACACTGAAGCTTTCTTT
CASSLVFGNTEAFF
>NA|TRBV19|TRBJ1-1|few
TGTGCCAGTAGTATTTCATTGAACACTGAAGCTTTCTTT
CASSISLNTEAFF
>NA|TRBV6-2/TRBV6-3|TRBJ2-2|NA
TGTGCCAGCAGTAACACCGTGGGGACCGGGGAGCTGTTTTTT
CASSNTVGTGELFF
>TRBD2|TRBV27|TRBJ2-7|NA
TGTGCCAGCAGTTTGACGGACATGGGACTAGCGGGAGTACGAGAGCAGTACTTC
CASSLTDMGLAGVREQYF
>TRBD2|TRBV4-2|TRBJ2-7|NA
TGTGCCAGCAGCCAGGTTACTAGCGGGAGATGGGGCGAGCAGTACTTC
CASSQVTSGRWGEQYF
>NA|TRBV6-1|TRBJ2-2|many
TGTGCCAGCAGTGAGACAGCCATAATCGCCGGGGAGCTGTTTTTT
CASSETAIIAGELFF
>TRBD1|TRBV7-8|TRBJ1-1|few
TGTGCCAGCAGCCCGGGACAGGGGACGAACACTGAAGCTTTCTTT
CASSPGQGTNTEAFF
>TRBD2|TRBV19|TRBJ2-7|few
TGTGCCAGTAGTATGCCTCCGGGACTAGCGGGTGTGTACGAGCAGTACTTC
CASSMPPGLAGVYEQYF
>TRBD1|TRBV7-2|TRBJ1-5|many
TGTGCCAGCAGCTCCCGGGACAGGGCCTATGGCAATCAGCCCCAGCATTTT
CASSSRDRAYGNQPQHF
>NA|TRBV28|TRBJ2-7|few
TGTGCCAGCAGTTTCTCCATGCAGGGCAGTCCCTACGAGCAGTACTTC
CASSFSMQGSPYEQYF
>NA|TRBV20-1|TRBJ1-5|few
TGCAGTGCTAGAAAACCCAGGGGAGGCAATCAGCCCCAGCATTTT
CSARKPRGGNQPQHF
>NA|TRBV28|TRBJ2-7|many
TGTGCCAGCAGTTTATTACACGGTAACTCCTACGAGCAGTACTTC
CASSLLHGNSYEQYF
>NA|TRBV6-6|TRBJ2-7|NA
TGTGCCAGCAGTTACCTCCAGGTGCACGAGCAGTACTTC
CASSYLQVHEQYF
>TRBD2|TRBV6-1|TRBJ2-1|NA
TGTGCCAGCAGTGAAGCGCCAGCGGGAGCGTACAATGAGCAGTTCTTC
CASSEAPAGAYNEQFF
>NA|TRBV7-2|TRBJ2-1|NA
TGTGCCAGCAGCCTTGCCGCGGATGATGGGCAGTTCTTC
CASSLAADDGQFF
>TRBD1|TRBV28|TRBJ2-2|NA
TGTGCCAGCAGTTTATCAGGGGGCTACACCGGGGAGCTGTTTTTT
CASSLSGGYTGELFF
>NA|TRBV7-6|TRBJ2-2|many
TGTGCCAGCAGACGACTGTACACCGGGGAGCTGTTTTTT
CASRRLYTGELFF
>NA|TRBV2|TRBJ2-1|NA
TGTGCCAGCAGGGCGGCTAGTTCAAGTGAGCAGTTCTTC
CASRAASSSEQFF
>TRBD2|TRBV19|TRBJ2-3|few
TGTGCCAGTAGGACTAGCGGGAGCACAGATACGCAGTATTTT
CASRTSGSTDTQYF
>NA|TRBV29-1|TRBJ2-3|few
TGCAGCGTTGAATATGATCGCGACCGTGGATTTAGCACAGATACGCAGTATTTT
CSVEYDRDRGFSTDTQYF
>NA|TRBV4-1|TRBJ1-2|few
TGCGCCAGCAGCCCGCCGGGACTGTCTGAAGGCTACACCTTC
CASSPPGLSEGYTF
>TRBD1|TRBV7-2|TRBJ1-2|many
TGTGCCAGCAGCTCAGTTACAGGGGTATATGGCTACACCTTC
CASSSVTGVYGYTF
>TRBD1|TRBV12-3/TRBV12-4|TRBJ2-1|many
TGTGCCAGCAGTTTTGGAGACAGGGTAAGGGATGAGCAGTTCTTC
CASSFGDRVRDEQFF
>NA|TRBV7-2|TRBJ2-1|many
TGTGCCGTGTCTAGCTCCTACAATGAGCAGTTCTTC
CAVSSSYNEQFF
>NA|TRBV7-2|TRBJ2-3|many
TGTGCCAGCAGCGCACTCAGGCGAACAGATACGCAGTATTTT
CASSALRRTDTQYF
>NA|TRBV7-8|TRBJ1-4|NA
TGTGCCAGCAGCCCCCCCGGAGGAGCTAATGAAAAACTGTTTTTT
CASSPPGGANEKLFF
>TRBD1|TRBV10-1|TRBJ1-2|few
TGCGCTAGCGACAGGGGTGGCTACACCTTC
CASDRGGYTF
>NA|TRBV7-2|TRBJ1-2|few
TGTGCCAGCGCTGGGAATGGCTACACCTTC
CASAGNGYTF
>TRBD2|TRBV5-8|TRBJ2-1|NA
TGTGCCAGCAGCCCGGGGACTAGCGGTAAGAATGAGCAGTTCTTC
CASSPGTSGKNEQFF
>TRBD2|TRBV6-2/TRBV6-3|TRBJ2-1|few
TGTGCCAGCAAGTCTAGCGGGAGGTATGAGCAGTTCTTC
CASKSSGRYEQFF
>NA|TRBV18|TRBJ1-2|NA
TGTGCCAGCTCACCAGTCGTATCAGGGGCTGCCTATGGCTACACCTTC
CASSPVVSGAAYGYTF
>NA|TRBV20-1|TRBJ2-1|few
TGCAGTGTTCTGGGATTGGGTTCCTACAATGAGCAGTTCTTC
CSVLGLGSYNEQFF
>TRBD2|TRBV6-1|TRBJ2-1|few
TGTGCCAGCAGAAAAGCTTCCCTAGCGGGAGGAGGTGAGCAGTTCTTC
CASRKASLAGGGEQFF
>NA|TRBV2|TRBJ1-5|NA
TGTGCCAGCAGTGATAGGGAGGGACAGCCCCAGCATTTT
CASSDREGQPQHF
>NA|TRBV7-2|TRBJ2-5|few
TGTGCCAGCAGCTTCCGGGGGACGGGAGAGACCCAGTACTTC
CASSFRGTGETQYF
>TRBD2|TRBV19|TRBJ2-2|few
TGTGCCAGTAGTATAGGAACCCCGTCGGGGGGAGATAACACCGGGGAGCTGTTTTTT
CASSIGTPSGGDNTGELFF